The next 24 T cell receptor beta chains were all read from a single sample in a study of CD8 T cells in Susac syndrome (dated by TCRdb to about 2019). The method was the immunoSEQ multiplex PCR assay. RNA was extracted with the RNeasy kit and roughly 0.45 to 1 ug was reverse transcribed using random hexamers. TCRdb's own reprocessing of the public reads used fastp at Q25 and MiXCR and kept productive beta chains. Under each unique CDR3 protein, matching rows form one entry showing the most common genes and DNA. A total of roughly 120,000 distinct CDR3 sequences appear in this sample, 85% to 95% of them only once. Approximately 0.31% of the sample is in the top ten clones. The sample was CD8+ T cells from PBMCs. Receptor source: a human donor with multiple sclerosis.

The J gene is TRBJ1-1, the V gene TRBV30, with D maybe TRBD1 (6 bases). The ends were cut back, 3 bases at V and 7 bases at J, with 12 bases in the middle. This CDR3 region has 12 residues. In germline, CDR1 is GTSNPN, CDR2 SVGIG (reference sequence). The DNA of the CDR3 is TGTGCCTGGAGCCCTGGACAGTATGAAGCTTTCTTT. It yields the protein CAWSPGQYEAFF.

V usage is TRBV5-6 and J usage is TRBJ1-2; D gene uncertain. Germline V gene data show CDR1 as SGHDT and CDR2 as YYEEEE. The CDR3 has 15 amino acids. The V end lost 3 bases, the J end lost 9 bases, and 21 bases lay between the germline ends. The DNA of the CDR3 is TGTGCCAGCAGCTGGACCCGGACGGCCCTATTGAGCTACACCTTC. It specifies CASSWTRTALLSYTF.

This clonotype was picked up one time. The V call is TRBV27, the J call TRBJ1-2; D may be TRBD1 (5 bases). The CDR3 extends over 15 amino acids. V was shortened by 5 bases and J by 4 bases, with 17 bases between the two germline ends. Germline V gene lookup returns CDR1 MNHEY and CDR2 SMNVEV (reference sequence). CDR3 DNA: TGTGCCAGCAGTCCGGGTGGGGGGAGCGGCTATGGCTACACCTTC. This translates into CASSPGGGSGYGYTF.

This rearrangement joins TRBV5-1 to TRBJ2-2; D is perhaps TRBD1 or TRBD2 (5 bases each). The CDR3 is 15 amino acids. The germline V and J ends were trimmed by 1 base and 3 bases, with 10 bases remaining between them. From germline, CDR1 is SGHRS and CDR2 YFSETQ. This chain's CDR3 is CASSLYRDDTGELFF. The CDR3 nucleotides read TGCGCCAGCAGCTTGTATCGGGACGACACCGGGGAGCTGTTTTTT.

The rearrangement links TRBV5-1 to TRBJ2-7, with D perhaps TRBD2 (5 bases). From germline, CDR1 is SGHRS and CDR2 YFSETQ. CDR3 size: 14 residues. V lost 5 bases, J lost 0 bases, and 12 bases lay in between. CDR3 residues: CASSSDIPSYEQYF. The CDR3 region has the DNA TGCGCCAGCAGTAGCGACATCCCCTCCTACGAGCAGTACTTC.

The chain joins TRBV7-9 to TRBJ2-7, with TRBD2 identical over 9 bases. The CDR3 is 16 amino acids. In germline, CDR1 is SEHNR, CDR2 FQNEAQ (reference sequence). The V segment lost 4 bases and the J segment 0 bases; nucleotides outside the gene matches: 7. Written as DNA, the CDR3 is TGTGCCAGCAGCTCACCAGCGGGGGGACCCTCCTACGAGCAGTACTTC. This sequence encodes CASSSPAGGPSYEQYF.

The rearrangement joins TRBV29-1 to TRBJ1-2, with D maybe TRBD1 (5 bases). Germline CDR1 reads SQVTM; CDR2 reads ANQGSEA. This CDR3 contains 16 residues. Trimming took 7 bases from V and 0 from J, leaving 21 bases between them. CDR3 in amino acids: CSDQSPGATSNYGYTF. CDR3 in DNA: TGCAGCGACCAAAGTCCCGGGGCGACCTCTAACTATGGCTACACCTTC.

This chain connects TRBV4-1 to TRBJ2-7; 7 bases agree with TRBD1. Germline CDR1 reads MGHRA; CDR2 reads YSYEKL. This CDR3 spans 15 amino acids. V trimming: 1 base; J trimming: 0 bases; junction bases outside the gene matches: 3. The CDR3 DNA is TGCGCCAGCAGCCAAGCGGACAGGCTCTCCTACGAGCAGTACTTC. Amino acids: CASSQADRLSYEQYF.

V usage is TRBV7-8 and J usage is TRBJ1-5, with D possibly matching TRBD1 (6 bases). Looked up from germline, CDR1 is SGHVS and CDR2 is FQNEAQ. The ends were cut back, 5 bases at V and 3 bases at J, with 17 bases in the middle. The CDR3 consists of 16 residues. The DNA of the CDR3 is TGTGCCAGCAGCCCGTCAAGGGGGGGAATCAATCAGCCCCAGCATTTT. Its translation is CASSPSRGGINQPQHF. Supplemented by reference TRBV7-8 and TRBJ1-5, the full variable domain reads GAGVSQSPRYKVAKRGQDVALRCDPISGHVSLFWYQQALGQGPEFLTYFQNEAQLDKSGLPSDRFFAERPEGSVSTLKIQRTQQEDSAVYLCASSPSRGGINQPQHFGDGTRLSIL.

DNA for the CDR3: TGTGCCAGCTCACCAAACCTACAGGGGGCGAACACTGAAGCTTTCTTT. It codes for CASSPNLQGANTEAFF. The rearrangement joins TRBV18 to TRBJ1-1; 9 positions match TRBD1. Germline assignment: CDR1 KGHSH and CDR2 LQKENI. V trimming: 2 bases; J trimming: 1 base; junction bases outside the gene matches: 5. This CDR3 comprises 16 residues. The variable domain in full, completed from reference TRBV18 and TRBJ1-1, reads NAGVMQNPRHLVRRRGQEARLRCSPMKGHSHVYWYRQLPEEGLKFMVYLQKENIIDESGMPKERFSAEFPKEGPSILRIQQVVRGDSAAYFCASSPNLQGANTEAFFGQGTRLTVV.

This clonotype has just one count. The CDR3 here is CASSLAGAVLREQYF. DNA of the CDR3: TGTGCCAGCAGCCTAGCGGGTGCCGTTTTGCGCGAGCAGTACTTC. The chain carries TRBV6-2 or TRBV6-3 and TRBJ2-7, with 8 bases that match TRBD2. This CDR3 comprises 15 residues. Per the germline V gene, CDR1 is MNHEY and CDR2 is SVGEGT. V dropped 6 bases and J dropped 6; count of bases not matched to a gene: 13.

This sequence joins TRBV19 and TRBJ2-5; no definite D call. Germline assignment: CDR1 LNHDA and CDR2 SQIVND (reference sequence). The CDR3 sequence is 13 residues long. The V end was cut by 2 bases, the J end by 1 base, with 5 bases between. As DNA, the CDR3 is TGTGCCAGTAGTATAACGGCCCAAGAGACCCAGTACTTC. Translated: CASSITAQETQYF.

This rearrangement joins TRBV2 to TRBJ2-7, with a weak D call TRBD2 (6 bases). There are 13 residues in the CDR3. Germline CDR1 reads SNHLY; CDR2 reads FYNNEI. V lost 4 bases, J lost 2 bases, and 9 bases lay in between. For the CDR3, the DNA is TGTGCCAGCAGTGTGGGGGAGGCCTACGAGCAGTACTTC. It is translated as CASSVGEAYEQYF.

In its sample, this clonotype was seen once. The rearrangement links TRBV19 to TRBJ1-1; the D gene is possibly TRBD1 (6 bases). Trimming cost V 7 bases and J 1 base, with 13 bases left between them. Per the germline V gene, CDR1 is LNHDA and CDR2 is SQIVND (reference sequence). The CDR3 is 14 residues long. CDR3 DNA sequence: TGTGCCAGTAACTCGAGGGGGGGGAACACTGAAGCTTTCTTT. Amino acids: CASNSRGGNTEAFF.

This clonotype has a handful of counts. The CDR3 is CASSDLGGYTF. In DNA form, the CDR3 reads TGTGCCAGCAGCGACCTGGGTGGCTACACCTTC. V gene TRBV5-6 combines with J gene TRBJ1-2; D is ambiguous. This CDR3 has 11 residues. Trimming stripped 4 bases from V and 7 bases from J, with 8 bases between. Germline V lookup: CDR1 SGHDT, CDR2 YYEEEE.

The chain combines TRBV9 with TRBJ2-1; perhaps TRBD2 as D (6 bases). The V gene's germline CDR1 is SGDLS and CDR2 YYNGEE. This CDR3 is built from 14 residues. V lost 4 bases, J lost 2 bases, and 10 bases lay in between. The CDR3: CASSFRTTYNEQFF. The CDR3 DNA sequence: TGTGCCAGCAGCTTCCGGACTACCTACAATGAGCAGTTCTTC.

This chain connects TRBV24-1 to TRBJ2-2, with D perhaps TRBD1 or TRBD2 (5 bases each). The CDR3 runs to 13 residues. Per germline, CDR1 KGHDR and CDR2 SFDVKD. V dropped 6 bases and J dropped 5 bases, with 9 bases sitting between them. The CDR3 here is CATSTGGTGELFF. In DNA, the CDR3 is TGTGCCACCAGTACTGGGGGAACCGGGGAGCTGTTTTTT.

This clonotype appeared once. This chain links TRBV3-1 with TRBJ2-6, with 7 positions matching TRBD1. V shed 3 bases and J 0 bases; nucleotides not matched to a gene: 5. Germline V gene data show CDR1 as LGHDT and CDR2 as YNNKEL (reference sequence). This CDR3 spans 17 amino acids. For the CDR3, the DNA is TGTGCCAGCAGCCACGGGACAGCGAACTCTGGGGCCAACGTCCTGACTTTC. Protein sequence: CASSHGTANSGANVLTF.

The chain combines TRBV10-3 with TRBJ2-1, with a possible D match to TRBD1 (6 bases). The germline V gene encodes CDR1 ENHRY and CDR2 SYGVKD. This CDR3 region has 14 residues. Trimming took 2 bases from V and 7 from J, leaving 12 bases between them. The DNA for the CDR3 is TGTGCCATCAGTGAGCCCTCGGGGACAAATGAGCAGTTCTTC. This translates into CAISEPSGTNEQFF.

This chain links TRBV9 with TRBJ1-3; D may be TRBD1 (6 bases). CDR1 is SGDLS, CDR2 YYNGEE, per germline. V dropped 3 bases and J dropped 1 base, with 11 bases sitting between them. This CDR3 region has 15 residues. The CDR3 sequence is CASSGTGSSGNTIYF. The CDR3 nucleotides read TGTGCCAGCAGCGGAACAGGGAGTTCTGGAAACACCATATATTTT.

This chain uses TRBV4-1 with TRBJ2-5; the match to TRBD2 covers 12 bases. This CDR3 spans 16 amino acids. V lost 4 bases and J lost 4; bases outside the gene matches: 7. CDR1 is MGHRA, CDR2 YSYEKL, per germline. The chain's CDR3 is CASSLTASGGAETQYF. CDR3 in DNA: TGCGCCAGCAGCCTTACGGCTAGCGGGGGGGCAGAGACCCAGTACTTC.

This clonotype showed up just once. The chain has TRBV7-6 and TRBJ2-7; D gene uncertain. From germline, CDR1 is SGHVS and CDR2 FNYEAQ. V shed 6 bases and J shed 2 bases, with 17 bases lying between them. The CDR3 length is 15 residues. CDR3 sequence: CASSVGASGAYEQYF. CDR3 in DNA: TGTGCCAGCAGTGTAGGAGCGTCTGGGGCCTACGAGCAGTACTTC. Variable domain in full (rest from reference TRBV7-6 and TRBJ2-7): GAGVSQSPRYKVTKRGQDVALRCDPISGHVSLYWYRQALGQGPEFLTYFNYEAQQDKSGLPNDRFSAERPEGSISTLTIQRTEQRDSAMYRCASSVGASGAYEQYFGPGTRLTVT.

The rearrangement links TRBV19 to TRBJ2-1; no clear D gene. This CDR3 region has 13 residues. CDR1 LNHDA and CDR2 SQIVND come from the germline V gene (reference sequence). Trimming pared 1 base from V and 8 bases from J, leaving 9 bases between. The CDR3 coding sequence is TGTGCCAGTAGTATAGTATTGAAGCATGAGCAGTTCTTC. Protein sequence: CASSIVLKHEQFF.

This chain connects TRBV11-1 to TRBJ2-1; 11 bases line up with TRBD2. Looked up from germline, CDR1 is SGHAT and CDR2 is FQDESV (reference sequence). CDR3 size: 16 residues. V was clipped by 5 bases and J by 8 bases; unmatched bases: 11. The CDR3, as DNA: TGTGCCAGCAGCAGGCCGACTAGCGGGAACTGGTATGAGCAGTTCTTC. Protein: CASSRPTSGNWYEQFF.